Reported below is one T cell receptor beta chain. As originally analysed: Amplification of reference gene primers was used by the study to estimate nucleated cell counts. TCRdb's table, derived via immunoSEQ multiplex PCR, lists solely in-frame clones and lacks some. That table furnishes V, J and clone size, whereas the DNA furnished D and trimming. The sample shows 240,000 or so clones, approximately 82% of them seen only once. The data are from a study of blood T cell repertoires in COVID-19. Study-level information: Acute-phase and convalescent COVID-19 samples originated in the United States, Italy and Spain. The analysed material was cDNA or gDNA that came from T cells, B-cell-depleted T cells, or PBMCs.

V trimming: 1 base; J trimming: 4 bases; junction bases outside the gene matches: 7. CDR1 is MGHRA, CDR2 YSYEKL, per germline. This CDR3 contains 16 residues. The sequence was collected from an elderly woman with acute or convalescent COVID-19. J is TRBJ1-2 and V is TRBV4-1, with TRBD1 identical over 9 bases. The sequenced material came from peripheral blood. The CDR3 loop is CASSQAPGQGSYGYTF. DNA for the CDR3: TGCGCCAGCAGCCAAGCTCCGGGACAGGGATCCTATGGCTACACCTTC.